This T cell receptor (beta chain) was sequenced in a study of cytomegalovirus exposure and HLA in healthy donors. Looking at the study overall: Both the roughly 120 validation repertoires and the 550 to 750 first-cohort repertoires used the same platform, as reported by a later analysis. Study-wide findings and caveats: Among TCR sequences, most were rare, though some public TCRs appeared in many donors. In the 120 or so validation repertoires, about 94% of cluster scores exceeded 0, per a later analysis. Altogether, 170 or so TCR beta chains were recorded as cytomegalovirus-associated.

This clone has only a few counts. Its antigen is as yet unknown. Clones were sequenced by immunoSEQ multiplex PCR, and TCRdb holds only the in-frame ones, with some missing. The sample lists more than 110,000 clones; less than 90% were seen once. The sequenced sample consisted of PBMCs. The TCR comes from a man younger than 30 in good health and CMV-seronegative.

Here the CDR3 DNA reads TGTGCCAGCAGCCCAAGCGTAGGCAGGGGCACAGATACGCAGTATTTT. Amino acids: CASSPSVGRGTDTQYF. V usage is TRBV5-6 and J usage is TRBJ2-3, with D tentatively TRBD1 (5 bases). The CDR3 has 16 residues. Germline values: CDR1 SGHDT, CDR2 YYEEEE. V lost 4 bases, J lost 1 base, and 16 bases lay in between.